What follows are 2 T cell receptor beta chains derived from one specimen sequenced in a study of cytomegalovirus exposure and HLA in healthy donors. PCR was performed using 60 Vbeta and 13 Jbeta primers. The data were produced by immunoSEQ multiplex PCR, yet TCRdb's version contains in-frame clones alone and is incomplete. The specimen's table records some 120,000 clones. Sequencing was done on a sample of PBMCs. Receptors originate from a man under 40 in good health and CMV-seronegative.

The chain couples TRBV7-3 to TRBJ1-1; 10 bases agree with TRBD1. Germline V gives CDR1 SGHTA, CDR2 FQGTGA. V was clipped by 4 bases and J by 4 bases; unmatched bases: 3. The CDR3 runs to 14 residues. This CDR3 reads CASSSGQGTTEAFF. The CDR3 coding sequence is TGTGCCAGCAGCTCGGGACAGGGGACCACTGAAGCTTTCTTT.

The chain couples TRBV6-1 to TRBJ2-3, with TRBD2 identical over 11 bases. CDR3 length equals 15 residues. CDR1 MNHNS and CDR2 SASEGT come from the germline V gene. V was clipped by 7 bases and J by 4 bases; unmatched bases: 7. In DNA form, the CDR3 reads TGTGCCAGCACAATAGCGGGGGGGCTGTCAGATACGCAGTATTTT. Translated, it gives CASTIAGGLSDTQYF.